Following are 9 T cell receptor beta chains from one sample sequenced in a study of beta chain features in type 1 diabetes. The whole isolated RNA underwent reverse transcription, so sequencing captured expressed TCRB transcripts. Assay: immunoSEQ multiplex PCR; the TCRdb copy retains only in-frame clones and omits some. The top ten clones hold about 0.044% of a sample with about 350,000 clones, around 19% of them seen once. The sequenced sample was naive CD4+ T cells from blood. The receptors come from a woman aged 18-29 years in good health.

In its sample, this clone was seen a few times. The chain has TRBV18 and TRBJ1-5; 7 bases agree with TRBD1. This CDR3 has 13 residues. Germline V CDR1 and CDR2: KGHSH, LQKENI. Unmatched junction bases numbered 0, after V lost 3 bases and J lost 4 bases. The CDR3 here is CASSPGQNQPQHF. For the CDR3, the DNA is TGTGCCAGCTCACCGGGACAGAATCAGCCCCAGCATTTT.

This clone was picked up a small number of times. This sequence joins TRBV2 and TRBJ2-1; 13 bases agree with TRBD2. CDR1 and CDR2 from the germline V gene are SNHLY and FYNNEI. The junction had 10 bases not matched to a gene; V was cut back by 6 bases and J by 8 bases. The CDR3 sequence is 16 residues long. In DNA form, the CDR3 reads TGTGCCAGCAGAAGCCAACTAGCGGGGGGGCCCTATGAGCAGTTCTTC. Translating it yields CASRSQLAGGPYEQFF.

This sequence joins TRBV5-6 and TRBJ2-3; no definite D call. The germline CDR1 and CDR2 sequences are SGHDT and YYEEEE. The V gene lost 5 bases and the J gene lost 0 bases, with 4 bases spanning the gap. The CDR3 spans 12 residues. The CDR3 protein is CASSYSTDTQYF. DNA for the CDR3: TGTGCCAGCAGTTATAGCACAGATACGCAGTATTTT.

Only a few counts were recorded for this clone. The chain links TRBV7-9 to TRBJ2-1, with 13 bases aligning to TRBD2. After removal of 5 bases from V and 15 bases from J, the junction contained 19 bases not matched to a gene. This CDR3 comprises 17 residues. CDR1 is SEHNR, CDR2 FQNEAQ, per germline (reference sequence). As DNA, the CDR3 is TGTGCCAGCAGCGCAGAACCGGACAAACCGGGACTAGCGGGAAGGTTCTTC. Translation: CASSAEPDKPGLAGRFF.

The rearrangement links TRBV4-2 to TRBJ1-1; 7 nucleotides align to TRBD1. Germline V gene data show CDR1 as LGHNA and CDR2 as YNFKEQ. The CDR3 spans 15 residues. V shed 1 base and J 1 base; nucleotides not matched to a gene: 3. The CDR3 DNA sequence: TGTGCCAGCAGCCAAGCGAACAGGGGGAACACTGAAGCTTTCTTT. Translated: CASSQANRGNTEAFF.

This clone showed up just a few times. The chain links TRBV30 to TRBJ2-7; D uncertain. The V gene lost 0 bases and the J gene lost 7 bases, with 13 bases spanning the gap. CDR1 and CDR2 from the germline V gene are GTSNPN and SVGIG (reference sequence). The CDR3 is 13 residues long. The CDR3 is CAWSVGPPGEQYF. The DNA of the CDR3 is TGTGCCTGGAGTGTAGGCCCCCCCGGGGAGCAGTACTTC.

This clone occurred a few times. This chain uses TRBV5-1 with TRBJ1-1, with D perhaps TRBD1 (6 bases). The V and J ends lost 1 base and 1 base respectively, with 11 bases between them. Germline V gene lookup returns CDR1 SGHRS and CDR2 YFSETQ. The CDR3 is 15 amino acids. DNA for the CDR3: TGCGCCAGCAGCTTGATCCCGACAGGGAACACTGAAGCTTTCTTT. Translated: CASSLIPTGNTEAFF.

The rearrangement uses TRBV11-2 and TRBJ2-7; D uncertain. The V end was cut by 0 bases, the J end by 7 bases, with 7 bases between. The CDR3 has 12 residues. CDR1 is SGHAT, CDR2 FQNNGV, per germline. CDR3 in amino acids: CASSLDNEEQYF. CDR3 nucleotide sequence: TGTGCCAGCAGCTTAGATAACGAGGAGCAGTACTTC. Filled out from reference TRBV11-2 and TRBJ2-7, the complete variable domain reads EAGVAQSPRYKIIEKRQSVAFWCNPISGHATLYWYQQILGQGPKLLIQFQNNGVVDDSQLPKDRFSAERLKGVDSTLKIQPAKLEDSAVYLCASSLDNEEQYFGPGTRLTVT.

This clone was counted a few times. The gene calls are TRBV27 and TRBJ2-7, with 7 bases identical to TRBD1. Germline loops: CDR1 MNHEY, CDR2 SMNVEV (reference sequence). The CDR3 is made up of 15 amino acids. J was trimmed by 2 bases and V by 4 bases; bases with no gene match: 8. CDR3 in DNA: TGTGCCAGCAGTTACCTAGGGCAGGGGGCCTACGAGCAGTACTTC. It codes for CASSYLGQGAYEQYF.